This T cell receptor (beta chain) was obtained from a study of memory CD4+ T cells and cytomegalovirus serostatus. Study-level results: Suggested: most of the CMV-linked TCR signature lies in CD4+ memory cells.

Profiled with immunoSEQ multiplex PCR; TCRdb holds only in-frame clones, not every one. The repertoire includes some 58,000 clones, about 74% of them detected once, and roughly 0.94% sits in the top ten. Comment on this clone: The antigen is undetermined.

The CDR3 has 13 residues. V shed 0 bases and J shed 7 bases, with 9 bases lying between them. CDR1 and CDR2 (germline): SGHAT, FQNNGV. The sort gate was single viable CD3+CD4+CD8-CD45RO+ cells for memory CD4+ T cells. The TCR sequence derives from an adult in good health and CMV-seronegative. Sequencing used memory CD4+ T cells from blood. The V and J genes are TRBV11-2 and TRBJ1-2; unclear D gene. CDR3 region: CASSLDRNIGYTF. CDR3 nucleotides: TGTGCCAGCAGCTTAGACAGGAATATTGGCTACACCTTC.